This T cell receptor beta chain came from a study of early T cells in non-severe SARS-CoV-2 infection. Study-wide context: Sequenced material consisted of bulk RNA (from unsorted whole blood), and chains were unpaired.

Attachment of unique molecular identifiers was made to individual cDNA molecules. TCRdb re-analysed the 5' RACE reads in MiXCR, keeping a single row per CDR3 protein. The sample lists about 63,000 distinct CDR3 sequences, 13% seen once, with roughly 4.7% in the top ten. Whole-study findings and limits: VDJdb-based matching was biased toward anti-spike CD8 responses and missed private and CD4 specificities.

This clonotype was seen repeatedly, ten times or more. What it binds is not known. The CDR3 is made up of 14 amino acids. Per germline, CDR1 MNHNS and CDR2 SASEGT. The ends lost 7 bases at V and 3 bases at J; junction bases unmatched: 7. This receptor was taken from an adult who was a healthcare worker with PCR-confirmed SARS-CoV-2 infection or an uninfected control (not recorded which). The sequencing sample was made of whole blood. The chain has TRBV6-1 and TRBJ2-7; 9 nucleotides agree with TRBD1. The CDR3 protein is CASIWGTGSYEQYF. DNA of the CDR3: TGTGCCAGCATTTGGGGGACAGGGAGCTACGAGCAGTACTTC.